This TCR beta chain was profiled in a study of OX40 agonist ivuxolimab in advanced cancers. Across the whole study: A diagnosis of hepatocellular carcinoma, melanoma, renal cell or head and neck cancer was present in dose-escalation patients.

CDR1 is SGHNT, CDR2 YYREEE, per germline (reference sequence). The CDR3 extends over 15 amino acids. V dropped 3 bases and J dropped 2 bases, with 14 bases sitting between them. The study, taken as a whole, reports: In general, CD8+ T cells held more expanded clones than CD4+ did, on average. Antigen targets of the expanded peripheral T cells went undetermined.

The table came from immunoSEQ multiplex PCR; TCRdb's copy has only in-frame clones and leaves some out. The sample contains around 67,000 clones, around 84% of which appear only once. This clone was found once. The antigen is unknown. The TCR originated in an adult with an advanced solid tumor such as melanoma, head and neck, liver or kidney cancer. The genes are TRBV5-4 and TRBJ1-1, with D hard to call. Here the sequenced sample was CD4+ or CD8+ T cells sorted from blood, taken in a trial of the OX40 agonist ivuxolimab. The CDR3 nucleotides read TGTGCCAGCAGCTGGTACCGGGTAGGAAACACTGAAGCTTTCTTT. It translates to CASSWYRVGNTEAFF.